These 27 T cell receptor beta chains were sequenced from one sample in a study of monozygotic twins with cystic fibrosis. The table came from immunoSEQ multiplex PCR; TCRdb's copy has only in-frame clones and leaves some out. The sample includes fewer than 20,000 clones, 75% to 95% of them seen just once. The specimen sequenced was blood. The source is a girl aged 2-9 years with cystic fibrosis.

The rearrangement uses TRBV15 and TRBJ2-5; D possibly matches TRBD1 or TRBD2 (5 bases each). V lost 5 bases to trimming and J lost 4 bases, with 14 bases between them. The CDR3 is 14 amino acids. Germline CDR1 and CDR2: LNHNV and YYDKDF (reference sequence). Written as DNA, the CDR3 is TGTGCCACCAGCCTGAGGGGAGTTGGAGAGACCCAGTACTTC. Its translation: CATSLRGVGETQYF.

The chain recombines TRBV5-1 with TRBJ1-6; 7 bases match TRBD1. Germline V gene data show CDR1 as SGHRS and CDR2 as YFSETQ. Germline trimming cut 2 bases from V and 7 bases from J; bases unmatched to any gene: 6. CDR3 length: 15 amino acids. CDR3 coding DNA: TGCGCCAGCAGCTTAGAGGGCAGGGGGAATTCACCCCTCCACTTT. Amino acid sequence: CASSLEGRGNSPLHF.

The J gene is TRBJ1-2, the V gene TRBV14; 7 bases agree with TRBD1. The germline gives CDR1 SGHDN, CDR2 FVKESK. J gave up 8 bases and V 4 bases, and 4 bases lay outside the gene matches. There are 12 residues in the CDR3. The CDR3 DNA reads as TGTGCCAGCAGCCGTACAGGGGTAGGCTACACCTTC. Its translation is CASSRTGVGYTF. The variable domain in full, completed from reference TRBV14 and TRBJ1-2, reads EAGVTQFPSHSVIEKGQTVTLRCDPISGHDNLYWYRRVMGKEIKFLLHFVKESKQDESGMPNNRFLAERTGGTYSTLKVQPAELEDSGVYFCASSRTGVGYTFGSGTRLTVV.

V usage is TRBV6-5 and J usage is TRBJ2-2; D unresolved. Germline V gene data show CDR1 as MNHEY and CDR2 as SVGAGI. V lost 2 bases and J 5 bases, leaving 3 bases between the germline ends. The CDR3 length is 12 residues. CDR3 DNA: TGTGCCAGCAGTTACGGGACCGGGGAGCTGTTTTTT. Protein: CASSYGTGELFF.

This sequence joins TRBV2 and TRBJ2-3; TRBD2 matches 7 bases. The CDR3 extends over 15 amino acids. Trimming at V came to 11 bases and at J to 5 bases, leaving 16 bases not matched to a gene. The germline V gene encodes CDR1 SNHLY and CDR2 FYNNEI. The CDR3 spells CAGGGWGHGVDTQYF. DNA for the CDR3: TGTGCCGGCGGGGGTTGGGGCCATGGTGTAGATACGCAGTATTTT.

The rearrangement links TRBV4-2 to TRBJ2-3; 9 nucleotides agree with TRBD1. The CDR3 sequence is 15 residues long. The germline gives CDR1 LGHNA, CDR2 YNFKEQ. The junction had 1 base not matched to a gene; V was cut back by 1 base and J by 2 bases. The CDR3 protein is CASSQGTGATDTQYF. DNA of the CDR3: TGTGCCAGCAGCCAAGGGACAGGGGCCACAGATACGCAGTATTTT.

The rearrangement joins TRBV11-2 to TRBJ1-2, with D perhaps TRBD1 (5 bases). V lost 4 bases and J 5 bases, leaving 14 bases between the germline ends. Germline V gene data show CDR1 as SGHAT and CDR2 as FQNNGV. The CDR3 covers 14 residues. CDR3 sequence: CASSSPGRRYGYTF. DNA for the CDR3: TGTGCCAGCAGCTCTCCGGGACGACGGTATGGCTACACCTTC.

There are a few counts of this clone. V usage is TRBV11-2 and J usage is TRBJ2-7; TRBD2 might be the D (6 bases). The germline CDR1 and CDR2 sequences are SGHAT and FQNNGV. The V and J ends lost 4 bases and 6 bases respectively, with 16 bases between them. CDR3 length: 14 residues. CDR3 sequence: CASSSPRGRGEQYF. The CDR3 nucleotides read TGTGCCAGCAGCTCACCACGAGGGCGGGGCGAGCAGTACTTC. Variable domain in full (rest from reference TRBV11-2 and TRBJ2-7): EAGVAQSPRYKIIEKRQSVAFWCNPISGHATLYWYQQILGQGPKLLIQFQNNGVVDDSQLPKDRFSAERLKGVDSTLKIQPAKLEDSAVYLCASSSPRGRGEQYFGPGTRLTVT.

The genes are TRBV19 and TRBJ2-7; TRBD2 agrees at 10 bases. Germline CDR1 is LNHDA and CDR2 is SQIVND (reference sequence). J gave up 5 bases and V 2 bases, and 6 bases lay outside the gene matches. The length of the CDR3 is 15 residues. As DNA, the CDR3 is TGTGCCAGTAGTATACTTAGCGGGAGGTGGAACGAGCAGTACTTC. This codes for CASSILSGRWNEQYF.

The chain combines TRBV15 with TRBJ2-7, with a weak D call TRBD1 (7 bases). V was shortened by 8 bases and J by 4 bases, with 15 bases between the two germline ends. The CDR3 has 13 amino acids. Germline values: CDR1 LNHNV, CDR2 YYDKDF (reference sequence). This CDR3 reads CATGQGGRYEQYF. CDR3 DNA sequence: TGTGCCACCGGCCAGGGGGGCAGGTACGAGCAGTACTTC.

The chain couples TRBV7-2 to TRBJ2-3, with 7 bases lining up with TRBD2. The germline V gene has CDR1 SGHTA and CDR2 FQGNSA. V trimming: 5 bases; J trimming: 4 bases; junction bases outside the gene matches: 9. There are 15 residues in the CDR3. The CDR3 loop reads CASSLVSGVSDTQYF. For the CDR3, the DNA is TGTGCCAGCAGCCTGGTAAGCGGGGTCTCAGATACGCAGTATTTT. Full variable domain (missing parts from reference TRBV7-2 and TRBJ2-3): GAGVSQSPSNKVTEKGKDVELRCDPISGHTALYWYRQSLGQGLEFLIYFQGNSAPDKSGLPSDRFSAERTGGSVSTLTIQRTQQEDSAVYLCASSLVSGVSDTQYFGPGTRLTVL.

The rearrangement joins TRBV27 to TRBJ1-1; D is perhaps TRBD1 (6 bases). Trimming pared 1 base from V and 4 bases from J, leaving 19 bases between. The germline V gene encodes CDR1 MNHEY and CDR2 SMNVEV (reference sequence). There are 17 residues in the CDR3. The CDR3 spells CASSLYARGPSSTEAFF. CDR3 nucleotides: TGTGCCAGCAGTTTATACGCCAGGGGACCCTCGAGCACTGAAGCTTTCTTT.

For the CDR3, the DNA is TGTGCCAGCAGCAAACAGGGATTGGGGAGCTCCTATAATTCACCCCTCCACTTT. Amino acid sequence: CASSKQGLGSSYNSPLHF. The chain carries TRBV27 and TRBJ1-6, with a possible D match to TRBD1 (6 bases). Germline lookup yields CDR1 MNHEY and CDR2 SMNVEV (reference sequence). V was pared by 6 bases and J by 0 bases, with 18 bases between. This CDR3 has 18 amino acids.

The chain is built from TRBV19 and TRBJ1-1, with D perhaps matching TRBD1 (5 bases). The CDR3 contains 14 residues. V shed 1 base and J shed 4 bases, with 10 bases lying between them. CDR1 LNHDA and CDR2 SQIVND come from the germline V gene (reference sequence). The CDR3 nucleotides are TGTGCCAGTAGTATAGTAGGGGAGAGCACTGAAGCTTTCTTT. Protein product: CASSIVGESTEAFF.

V and J are TRBV7-2 and TRBJ1-1, with 7 bases matching TRBD1. The CDR3 length is 15 residues. Trimming removed 1 base from V and 3 bases from J; junction bases left unmatched: 5. The germline CDR1 and CDR2 sequences are SGHTA and FQGNSA. The CDR3 coding sequence is TGTGCCAGCAGCTTAGAAGCAGGGGGGGACACTGAAGCTTTCTTT. Translated: CASSLEAGGDTEAFF.

The CDR3: CASSQQRGTEAFF. DNA for the CDR3: TGTGCCAGCAGCCAACAGAGGGGCACTGAAGCTTTCTTT. The gene calls are TRBV5-8 and TRBJ1-1; D may be TRBD1 (5 bases). Germline V gene data show CDR1 as SGHTS and CDR2 as YDEGEE. V was trimmed by 4 bases and J by 4 bases, leaving 11 bases between them. The CDR3 length is 13 residues.

This chain connects TRBV19 to TRBJ1-5, with 7 bases aligning to TRBD1. Germline CDR1 and CDR2: LNHDA and SQIVND (reference sequence). The junction had 11 bases not matched to a gene; V was cut back by 10 bases and J by 2 bases. This CDR3 region has 15 residues. CDR3 region: CATKQGTEGNQPQHF. CDR3 coding DNA: TGTGCCACCAAACAGGGGACCGAGGGCAATCAGCCCCAGCATTTT.

V is TRBV25-1 and J is TRBJ1-2, with 8 bases matching TRBD1. Germline-derived CDR1 and CDR2 are MGHDK and SYGVNS. This CDR3 has 15 residues. The V and J ends lost 7 bases and 2 bases, in that order; junction bases with no gene match: 9. CDR3 sequence reads: CASMPSSGGNYGYTF. CDR3 in DNA: TGTGCCAGCATGCCATCATCAGGGGGCAACTATGGCTACACCTTC.

The chain recombines TRBV7-2 with TRBJ2-1; D unclear. The germline V gene encodes CDR1 SGHTA and CDR2 FQGNSA. V was trimmed by 6 bases and J by 1 base, leaving 7 bases between them. This CDR3 has 13 residues. CDR3 in amino acids: CASRTDSYNEQFF. In nucleotides, the CDR3 is TGTGCCAGCAGAACGGATTCCTACAATGAGCAGTTCTTC.

Only a few counts were recorded for this clone. The chain links TRBV2 to TRBJ1-1; D is perhaps TRBD1 (6 bases). The V end lost 7 bases, the J end lost 5 bases, and 14 bases lay between the germline ends. The germline V gene encodes CDR1 SNHLY and CDR2 FYNNEI. CDR3 length equals 13 residues. DNA for the CDR3: TGTGCCAGCATGGGCCAGGGGAGAACTGAAGCTTTCTTT. This translates into CASMGQGRTEAFF.

The rearrangement uses TRBV9 and TRBJ2-3; weak D call: TRBD1 (7 bases). V was trimmed by 4 bases and J by 1 base, leaving 13 bases between them. The CDR3 length is 15 residues. Germline assignment: CDR1 SGDLS and CDR2 YYNGEE. The CDR3 region is CASSPGGRGTDTQYF. The CDR3 DNA reads as TGTGCCAGCAGCCCAGGGGGGCGGGGCACAGATACGCAGTATTTT.

The chain recombines TRBV13 with TRBJ2-1; 10 nucleotides agree with TRBD1. Germline V gives CDR1 PRHDT, CDR2 FYEKMQ (reference sequence). V was pared by 5 bases and J by 6 bases, with 7 bases of the junction left unmatched. The CDR3 consists of 15 residues. The DNA of the CDR3 is TGTGCCAGCAGCCCGGGACAGGGGATCCTCAATGAGCAGTTCTTC. Its translation: CASSPGQGILNEQFF.

The chain links TRBV23-1 to TRBJ1-1; D is ambiguous. Being an ORF, TRBV23-1 has a function that is uncertain. V was clipped by 0 bases and J by 4 bases, with 9 bases between them. The CDR3 is 14 residues long. CDR3 region: CASSQSGSGTEAFF. CDR3 DNA sequence: TGCGCCAGCAGTCAATCGGGCAGCGGCACTGAAGCTTTCTTT.

The chain uses TRBV9 and TRBJ2-3; D is undetermined. With 4 bases removed from V and 1 base from J, the gap between germline ends came to 10 bases. Germline V lookup: CDR1 SGDLS, CDR2 YYNGEE. The CDR3 runs 14 residues. CDR3 nucleotide sequence: TGTGCCAGCAGCCCAACGGGCCGCACAGATACGCAGTATTTT. It is translated as CASSPTGRTDTQYF. The variable domain in full, with the rest retrieved from reference TRBV9 and TRBJ2-3, is DSGVTQTPKHLITATGQRVTLRCSPRSGDLSVYWYQQSLDQGLQFLIQYYNGEERAKGNILERFSAQQFPDLHSELNLSSLELGDSALYFCASSPTGRTDTQYFGPGTRLTVL.

The chain links TRBV27 to TRBJ2-1, with 7 bases that match TRBD1. With 4 bases clipped from V and 1 base from J, the junction kept 7 bases outside the gene matches. The CDR3 consists of 16 residues. The germline V gene encodes CDR1 MNHEY and CDR2 SMNVEV (reference sequence). The CDR3, as DNA: TGTGCCAGCAGTTACGGAACAGGGGCTTCCTACAATGAGCAGTTCTTC. Translation: CASSYGTGASYNEQFF.

Written as DNA, the CDR3 is TGTGCCAGCAGCTTCGGGGATGGCTACACCTTC. This encodes CASSFGDGYTF. The chain joins TRBV5-6 to TRBJ1-2; D uncertain. Germline assignment: CDR1 SGHDT and CDR2 YYEEEE. CDR3 size: 11 residues. Trimming took off 2 bases at V and 6 bases at J, with 5 bases between the two ends.

The J gene is TRBJ1-2, the V gene TRBV19; 11 nucleotides agree with TRBD1. Germline CDR1 and CDR2: LNHDA and SQIVND (reference sequence). The V and J ends lost 2 bases and 3 bases, in that order; junction bases with no gene match: 2. The CDR3 has 15 amino acids. CDR3 loop: CASSIRTGGDYGYTF. For the CDR3, the DNA is TGTGCCAGTAGTATACGGACAGGGGGCGACTATGGCTACACCTTC. The full variable domain, completed using reference TRBV19 and TRBJ1-2, is DGGITQSPKYLFRKEGQNVTLSCEQNLNHDAMYWYRQDPGQGLRLIYYSQIVNDFQKGDIAEGYSVSREKKESFPLTVTSAQKNPTAFYLCASSIRTGGDYGYTFGSGTRLTVV.